The clone carrying this TCR beta chain has a count of ten or more. The data originate from a study of molecular identifiers for immune sequencing clone quantification. Study overall: Split five ways in replicates, RNA from around 20,000 or 99,000 naive CD8 cells had four portions sequenced.

V lost 5 bases and J lost 0, with 12 bases in between. Germline V gives CDR1 SGHVS, CDR2 FNYEAQ. CDR3 length: 15 residues. TCRdb re-derived calls from the PCR reads in MiXCR, one entry per CDR3 protein. Here the sample spans a few hundred thousand distinct CDR3 sequences, 24% being singletons. This receptor was taken from a human donor in good health. Some libraries in this study had Jurkat cell RNA spiked in. The specimen was naive CD8+ T cells from blood, with Jurkat cell RNA spiked in. Subset here: FACS-sorted CD8+CD4-CCR7+CD45RA+ naive T cells. The genes are TRBV7-6 and TRBJ2-3, with no clear D. The CDR3 loop is CASSLVGSSTDTQYF. As DNA, the CDR3 is TGTGCCAGCAGCCTCGTGGGTTCTAGCACAGATACGCAGTATTTT. Variable domain in full (rest from reference TRBV7-6 and TRBJ2-3): GAGVSQSPRYKVTKRGQDVALRCDPISGHVSLYWYRQALGQGPEFLTYFNYEAQQDKSGLPNDRFSAERPEGSISTLTIQRTEQRDSAMYRCASSLVGSSTDTQYFGPGTRLTVL.